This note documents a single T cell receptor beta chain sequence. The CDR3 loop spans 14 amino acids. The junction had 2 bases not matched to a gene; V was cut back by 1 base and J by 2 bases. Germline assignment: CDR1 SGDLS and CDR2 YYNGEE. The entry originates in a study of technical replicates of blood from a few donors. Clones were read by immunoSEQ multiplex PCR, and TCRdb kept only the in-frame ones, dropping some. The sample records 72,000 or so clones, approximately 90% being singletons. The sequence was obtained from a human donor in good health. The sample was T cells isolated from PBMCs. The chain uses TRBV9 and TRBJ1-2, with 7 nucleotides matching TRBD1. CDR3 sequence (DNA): TGTGCCAGCAGCGTAAGACAGGGCAACTATGGCTACACCTTC. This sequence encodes CASSVRQGNYGYTF.